A selection of T cell receptor beta chains follows, all from one sample in a study of lymphopenia after photon versus proton radiotherapy. Clones were read by immunoSEQ multiplex PCR, and TCRdb kept only the in-frame ones, dropping some. Counted here are about 17,000 clones, 75% to 85% occurring once; the ten biggest clones make up 20% to 25%. Sequencing used peripheral blood, obtained from a patient treated with proton-based radiotherapy. The receptor set was obtained from a man between 70 and 80 years old with pancreatic cancer. Both conserved end residues are part of each CDR3. D genes are given only for firm matches. The size of a clone is reported for some rows only, either as once, few or many, or as a class for expanded clones.

v_call	d_call	clone_size	j_call	cdr3_nt	cdr3_aa
TRBV5-4	.	once	TRBJ2-6	TGTGCCAGCAGCCCAGCTGGGGCCAACGTCCTGACTTTC	CASSPAGANVLTF
TRBV2	TRBD1	.	TRBJ1-5	TGTGCCAGCATGGGGACAGGGCGGAATCAGCCCCAGCATTTT	CASMGTGRNQPQHF
TRBV11-2	.	.	TRBJ1-4	TGTGCCAGCAGCCCCCGGAGGCAGGGGAGTGAAAAACTGTTTTTT	CASSPRRQGSEKLFF
TRBV5-4	TRBD1	once	TRBJ1-1	TGTGCCAGCAGCTTAGGGAGAGGGGGCGCAAATACCCTGGAAGCTTTCTTT	CASSLGRGGANTLEAFF
TRBV4-2	.	once	TRBJ2-3	TGTGCCAGCAGCCCTCCCTCTCTGGCCGATACGCAGTATTTT	CASSPPSLADTQYF
TRBV4-2	TRBD2	.	TRBJ2-7	TGTGCCAGCAGCCAAGATCTGGCTAGCGGGACCTCCTACGAGCAGTACTTC	CASSQDLASGTSYEQYF
TRBV5-1	TRBD1	.	TRBJ2-1	TGCGCCAGCAGCTTAGGTGAGGACAGGGTCAACAATGAGCAGTTCTTC	CASSLGEDRVNNEQFF
TRBV19	TRBD1	.	TRBJ1-1	TGTGCCAGTAGTGAACAGGGGGCGCGGAACACTGAAGCTTTCTTT	CASSEQGARNTEAFF
TRBV5-1	.	.	TRBJ2-5	TGCGCCAGCAGCTTGGGGAATCTTAATTGGGGGCAAGAGACCCAGTACTTC	CASSLGNLNWGQETQYF
TRBV6-1	.	.	TRBJ2-7	TGTGCCAGCAGTGAAGCAGGGAACCGTGCCGAGCAGTACTTC	CASSEAGNRAEQYF
TRBV5-4	.	.	TRBJ1-1	TGTGCCAGCAGCTTGGAGGCGACCGGGAACACTGAAGCTTTCTTT	CASSLEATGNTEAFF
TRBV19	.	.	TRBJ1-2	TGTGCCAGCCGAACGAGGGGGGGTATGAATGGCTACACCTTC	CASRTRGGMNGYTF
TRBV4-1	.	.	TRBJ2-6	TGCGCCAGCAGCCCCGGGCCGAGAGTGTATATCCTGACTTTC	CASSPGPRVYILTF